This TCR beta chain was found in a study of blood T cell repertoires in COVID-19. Overall study context: COVID-19 samples, acute and convalescent, were from the United States, Italy and Spain.

Method: immunoSEQ multiplex PCR; TCRdb's copy keeps in-frame clones and lacks some. The table lists 400,000 to 450,000 clones, about 91% of them singletons, with 1.5% to 1.8% in the top ten. Per germline, CDR1 SGDLS and CDR2 YYNGEE. V gave up 4 bases and J gave up 0 bases, with 14 bases separating them. The CDR3 is 15 amino acids. The chain combines TRBV9 with TRBJ2-7; D might be TRBD2 (6 bases). The sample was peripheral blood. The receptor was derived from a woman in her 40s with COVID-19, enrolled during active disease. DNA of the CDR3: TGTGCCAGCAGCCCCCGACTAGAAAGCTCCTACGAGCAGTACTTC. This codes for CASSPRLESSYEQYF.